This T cell receptor beta chain was identified in a study of T cell responses to AZD1222 COVID-19 vaccine. Germline V CDR1 and CDR2: MNHEY, SVGAGI. This CDR3 is 14 amino acids long. Trimming pared 6 bases from V and 1 base from J, leaving 10 bases between. This table comes from immunoSEQ multiplex PCR, and its TCRdb copy is limited to in-frame clones, with some not included. The data hold just under 90,000 clones, with approximately 91% observed a single time. As regards this clone: Antigen unknown.

Pooled together were second doses at about 4 or about 12 weeks. Study conclusions and caveats: Sampling captured repertoires only after the peak T cell response. Seropositive at baseline were only six AZD1222 recipients.

This sequence originates from an adult who received the AZD1222 COVID-19 vaccine. Sequencing used peripheral blood, obtained 28 days after the second AZD1222 dose. V is TRBV6-5 and J is TRBJ2-1, with D tentatively TRBD2 (7 bases). The CDR3 here is CASRGGGSYNEQFF. The CDR3 DNA reads as TGTGCCAGCAGGGGAGGGGGATCCTACAATGAGCAGTTCTTC.